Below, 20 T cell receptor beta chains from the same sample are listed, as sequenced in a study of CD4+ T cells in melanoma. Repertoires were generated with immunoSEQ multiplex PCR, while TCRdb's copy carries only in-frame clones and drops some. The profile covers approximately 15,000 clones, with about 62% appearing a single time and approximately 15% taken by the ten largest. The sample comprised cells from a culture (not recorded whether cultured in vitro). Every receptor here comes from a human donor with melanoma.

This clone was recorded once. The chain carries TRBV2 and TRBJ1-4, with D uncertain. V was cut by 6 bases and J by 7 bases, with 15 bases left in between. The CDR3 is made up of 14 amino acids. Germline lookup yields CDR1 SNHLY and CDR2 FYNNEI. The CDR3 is CASSRTEITEKLFF. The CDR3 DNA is TGTGCCAGCAGCAGAACAGAGATAACTGAAAAACTGTTTTTT.

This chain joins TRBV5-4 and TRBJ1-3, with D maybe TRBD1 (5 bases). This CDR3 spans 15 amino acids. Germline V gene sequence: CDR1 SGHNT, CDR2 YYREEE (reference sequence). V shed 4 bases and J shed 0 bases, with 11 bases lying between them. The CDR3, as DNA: TGTGCCAGCAGCGAGGGACCCAGCTCTGGAAACACCATATATTTT. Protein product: CASSEGPSSGNTIYF.

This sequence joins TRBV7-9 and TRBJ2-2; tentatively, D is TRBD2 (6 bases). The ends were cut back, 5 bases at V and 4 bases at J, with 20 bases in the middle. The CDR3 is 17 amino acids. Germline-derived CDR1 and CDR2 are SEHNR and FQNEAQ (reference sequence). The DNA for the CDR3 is TGTGCCAGCAGCGCCCCGGGACTTTCTTCGAGCACCGGGGAGCTGTTTTTT. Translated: CASSAPGLSSSTGELFF.

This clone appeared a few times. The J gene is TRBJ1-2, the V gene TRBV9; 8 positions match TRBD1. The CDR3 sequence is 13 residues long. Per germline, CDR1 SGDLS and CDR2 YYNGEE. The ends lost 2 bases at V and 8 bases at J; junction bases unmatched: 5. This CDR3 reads CASSVTGVAGYTF. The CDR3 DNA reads TGTGCCAGCAGCGTGACAGGGGTGGCGGGCTACACCTTC.

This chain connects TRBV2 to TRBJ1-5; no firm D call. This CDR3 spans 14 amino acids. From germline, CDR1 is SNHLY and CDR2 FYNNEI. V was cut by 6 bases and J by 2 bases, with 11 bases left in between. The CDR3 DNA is TGTGCCAGCAGGGGCAGGCAGGGCAATCAGCCCCAGCATTTT. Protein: CASRGRQGNQPQHF. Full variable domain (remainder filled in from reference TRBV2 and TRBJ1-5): EPEVTQTPSHQVTQMGQEVILRCVPISNHLYFYWYRQILGQKVEFLVSFYNNEISEKSEIFDDQFSVERPDGSNFTLKIRSTKLEDSAMYFCASRGRQGNQPQHFGDGTRLSIL.

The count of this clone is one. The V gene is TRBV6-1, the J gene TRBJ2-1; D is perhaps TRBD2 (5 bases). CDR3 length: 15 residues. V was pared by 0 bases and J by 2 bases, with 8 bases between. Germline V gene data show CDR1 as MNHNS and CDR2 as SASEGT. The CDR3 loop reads CASSEALRAYNEQFF. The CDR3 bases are TGTGCCAGCAGTGAAGCTCTGCGGGCCTACAATGAGCAGTTCTTC.

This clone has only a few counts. The CDR3 here is CSARSLGAQHF. The CDR3 DNA follows: TGCAGTGCTAGATCGCTGGGGGCCCAGCATTTT. V usage is TRBV20-1 and J usage is TRBJ1-5; possibly TRBD1 for D (5 bases). This CDR3 contains 11 residues. The ends were cut back, 2 bases at V and 11 bases at J, with 10 bases in the middle. CDR1 is DFQATT and CDR2 is SNEGSKA in the germline V gene (reference sequence).

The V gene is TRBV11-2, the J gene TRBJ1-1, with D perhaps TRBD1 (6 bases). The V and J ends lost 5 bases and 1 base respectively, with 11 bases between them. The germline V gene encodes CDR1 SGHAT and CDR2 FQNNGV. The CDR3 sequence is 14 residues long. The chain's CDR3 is CASSSLTGNTEAFF. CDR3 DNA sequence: TGTGCCAGCAGCAGCCTGACAGGGAACACTGAAGCTTTCTTT.

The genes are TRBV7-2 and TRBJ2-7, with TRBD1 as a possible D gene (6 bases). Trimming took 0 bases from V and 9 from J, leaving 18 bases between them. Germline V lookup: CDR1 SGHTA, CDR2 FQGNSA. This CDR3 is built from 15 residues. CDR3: CASSLARAPQGRQYF. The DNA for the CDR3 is TGTGCCAGCAGCTTAGCTCGAGCGCCCCAGGGGAGGCAGTACTTC.

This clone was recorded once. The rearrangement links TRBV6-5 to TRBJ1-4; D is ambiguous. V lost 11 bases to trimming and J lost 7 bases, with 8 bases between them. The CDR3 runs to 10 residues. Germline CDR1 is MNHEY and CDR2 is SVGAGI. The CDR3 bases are TGTGCCTCCCTGGGTGAAAAACTGTTTTTT. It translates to CASLGEKLFF.

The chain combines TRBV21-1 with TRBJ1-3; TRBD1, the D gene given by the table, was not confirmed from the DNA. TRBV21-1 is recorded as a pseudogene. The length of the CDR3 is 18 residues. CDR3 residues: CASSKGAGSEYSGNTIYF. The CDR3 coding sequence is TGTGCCAGCAGCAAAGGAGCAGGTTCAGAATACTCTGGAAACACCATATATTTT.

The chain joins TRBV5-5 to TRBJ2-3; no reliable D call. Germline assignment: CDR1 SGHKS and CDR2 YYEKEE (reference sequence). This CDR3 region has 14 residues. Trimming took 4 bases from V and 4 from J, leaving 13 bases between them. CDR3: CASSPAVGADTQYF. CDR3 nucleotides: TGTGCCAGCAGCCCGGCCGTCGGCGCAGATACGCAGTATTTT.

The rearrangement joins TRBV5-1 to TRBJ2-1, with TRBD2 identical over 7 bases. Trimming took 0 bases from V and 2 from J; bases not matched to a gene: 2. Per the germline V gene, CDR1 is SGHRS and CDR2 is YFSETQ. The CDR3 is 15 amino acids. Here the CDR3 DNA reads TGCGCCAGCAGCTTGGGGGAGGGACCCTACAATGAGCAGTTCTTC. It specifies CASSLGEGPYNEQFF. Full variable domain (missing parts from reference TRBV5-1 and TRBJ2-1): KAGVTQTPRYLIKTRGQQVTLSCSPISGHRSVSWYQQTPGQGLQFLFEYFSETQRNKGNFPGRFSGRQFSNSRSEMNVSTLELGDSALYLCASSLGEGPYNEQFFGPGTRLTVL.

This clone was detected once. CDR3: CASSPDTDTQYF. CDR3 in DNA: TGTGCCAGCAGTCCGGACACAGATACGCAGTATTTT. The chain links TRBV27 to TRBJ2-3; the D is unclear. This CDR3 spans 12 amino acids. The germline V gene has CDR1 MNHEY and CDR2 SMNVEV (reference sequence). Trimming cost V 5 bases and J 2 bases, with 5 bases left between them.

The CDR3 DNA reads as TGTGCCAGCAGTTACTCGTTTGGGGCACCCCTCCACTTT. This codes for CASSYSFGAPLHF. The rearrangement joins TRBV6-6 to TRBJ1-6; D is unclear. Looked up from germline, CDR1 is MNHNY and CDR2 is SVGAGI (reference sequence). This CDR3 comprises 13 residues. V was cut by 0 bases and J by 11 bases, with 8 bases left in between.

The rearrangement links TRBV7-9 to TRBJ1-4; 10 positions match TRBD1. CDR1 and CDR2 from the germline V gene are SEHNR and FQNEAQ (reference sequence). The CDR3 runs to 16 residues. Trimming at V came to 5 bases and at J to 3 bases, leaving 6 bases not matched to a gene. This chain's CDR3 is CASSALGQGANEKLFF. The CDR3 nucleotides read TGTGCCAGCAGCGCATTAGGACAGGGGGCTAATGAAAAACTGTTTTTT.

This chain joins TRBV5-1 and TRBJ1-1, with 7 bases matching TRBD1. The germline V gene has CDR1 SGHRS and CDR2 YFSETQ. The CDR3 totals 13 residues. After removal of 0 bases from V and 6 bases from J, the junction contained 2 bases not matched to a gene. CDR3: CASSLGQGAEAFF. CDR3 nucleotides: TGCGCCAGCAGCTTGGGACAGGGCGCTGAAGCTTTCTTT.

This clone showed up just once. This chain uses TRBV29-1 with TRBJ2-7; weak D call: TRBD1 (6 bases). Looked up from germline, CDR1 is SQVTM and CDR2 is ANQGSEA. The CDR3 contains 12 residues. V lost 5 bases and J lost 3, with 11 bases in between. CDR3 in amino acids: CSVRGQFYEQYF. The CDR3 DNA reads TGCAGCGTTCGTGGACAGTTCTACGAGCAGTACTTC.

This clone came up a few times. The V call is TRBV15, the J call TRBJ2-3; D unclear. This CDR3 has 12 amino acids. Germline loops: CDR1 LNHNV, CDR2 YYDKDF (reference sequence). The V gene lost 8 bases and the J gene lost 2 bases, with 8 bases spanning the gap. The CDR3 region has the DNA TGTGCCACCTCCAGGTCCACAGATACGCAGTATTTT. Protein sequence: CATSRSTDTQYF.

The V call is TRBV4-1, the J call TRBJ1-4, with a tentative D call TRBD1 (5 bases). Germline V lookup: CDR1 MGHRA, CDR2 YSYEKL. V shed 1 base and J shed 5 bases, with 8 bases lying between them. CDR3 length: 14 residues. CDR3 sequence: CASSQGAGNEKLFF. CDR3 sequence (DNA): TGCGCCAGCAGCCAAGGAGCAGGGAATGAAAAACTGTTTTTT.